This T cell receptor (beta chain) was captured in a study of blood T cells in healthy people across ages. It was with a sample-barcoded 5' primer and a J-beta primer mix that a second PCR of roughly 6 to 11 cycles was run. TCRdb itself ran the 5' RACE reads through MiXCR, one entry per CDR3 protein. The sample yields some 900,000 distinct CDR3 sequences, about 44% seen once. The source is a man between 25 and 39 years old in good health. The specimen was blood.

The CDR3, as DNA: TGTGCCAGCAGCTTACCGATGAGGAGACGACCGACAGATACGCAGTATTTT. This gives the protein CASSLPMRRRPTDTQYF. The chain has TRBV7-9 and TRBJ2-3, with unresolved D. Germline V gene data show CDR1 as SEHNR and CDR2 as FQNEAQ (reference sequence). The length of the CDR3 is 17 residues. With 2 bases removed from V and 3 bases from J, the gap between germline ends came to 18 bases.